A selection of T cell receptor beta chains follows, all from one sample in a study of prognosis after radiotherapy for stage I lung cancer. In TCRdb, the multiplex PCR reads were re-called with MiXCR into one record per CDR3 protein. This sample yields roughly 30,000 distinct CDR3 sequences, of which approximately 35% are seen a single time; 27% belongs to the top ten. Source: PBMCs, taken before or after stereotactic body radiation therapy (not recorded which). The receptor source for this set is a donor over 45 with non-small cell lung cancer. Each CDR3 is given with its conserved first and last residue. The D gene is left open where the match is weak. Only part of the rows carry a size: once, few, many, or a class if the clone is expanded.

V gene: TRBV30
D gene: -
J gene: TRBJ1-3
clone size: -
CDR3 DNA: TGTGCCTGGAGTCGAGACAGTGGGTCCGGAAACACCATATATTTT
CDR3 protein: CAWSRDSGSGNTIYF

V gene: TRBV20-1
D gene: TRBD2
J gene: TRBJ2-3
clone size: -
CDR3 DNA: TGCAGTGCTAGAGGGCTAGCGGGAATCACTAGCACAGATACGCAGTATTTT
CDR3 protein: CSARGLAGITSTDTQYF

V gene: TRBV5-6
D gene: -
J gene: TRBJ1-2
clone size: few
CDR3 DNA: TGTGCCAGCAGCTTGACAGGGAAGTATGGCTACACCTTC
CDR3 protein: CASSLTGKYGYTF

V gene: TRBV10-3
D gene: -
J gene: TRBJ1-5
clone size: many
CDR3 DNA: TGTGCCATCAGTGAGTCGAGGTCAGGAGTTCAGCCCCAGCATTTT
CDR3 protein: CAISESRSGVQPQHF

V gene: TRBV29-1
D gene: -
J gene: TRBJ2-1
clone size: many
CDR3 DNA: TGCAGCGTTGGAATGGCCCAGGGACTGAGCTCCTACAATGAGCAGTTCTTC
CDR3 protein: CSVGMAQGLSSYNEQFF

V gene: TRBV18
D gene: -
J gene: TRBJ2-5
clone size: many
CDR3 DNA: TGTGCCAGCTCACCCCCCGGGACCGGTCTAAGGGGCCAAGAGACCCAGTACTTC
CDR3 protein: CASSPPGTGLRGQETQYF

V gene: TRBV11-2
D gene: -
J gene: TRBJ2-7
clone size: -
CDR3 DNA: TGTGCCAGCAGCTTAGTGCCCAGGGGCGTCTACGAGCAGTACTTC
CDR3 protein: CASSLVPRGVYEQYF

V gene: TRBV6-1
D gene: -
J gene: TRBJ1-4
clone size: many
CDR3 DNA: TGTGCCAGCACATCCCAGGGAGATGAAAAACTGTTTTTT
CDR3 protein: CASTSQGDEKLFF

V gene: TRBV6-1
D gene: TRBD2
J gene: TRBJ2-2
clone size: many
CDR3 DNA: TGTGCCAGCAGTGACAGGGCGGGGGTAGGTCGCGGGGAGCTGTTTTTT
CDR3 protein: CASSDRAGVGRGELFF

V gene: TRBV20-1
D gene: -
J gene: TRBJ2-5
clone size: many
CDR3 DNA: TGCAGTGCTAGACGCTCCCAAGAGACCCAGTACTTC
CDR3 protein: CSARRSQETQYF

V gene: TRBV5-1
D gene: -
J gene: TRBJ2-7
clone size: medium-sized
CDR3 DNA: TGCGCCAGCAGCTTGACGAGCTCCTACGAGCAGTACTTC
CDR3 protein: CASSLTSSYEQYF

V gene: TRBV20-1
D gene: -
J gene: TRBJ1-5
clone size: many
CDR3 DNA: TGCAGTGCTAGTCAGGGACTCCCCAATCAGCCCCAGCATTTT
CDR3 protein: CSASQGLPNQPQHF

V gene: TRBV12-3/TRBV12-4
D gene: -
J gene: TRBJ2-5
clone size: many
CDR3 DNA: TGTGCCAGCACCAATCAAGGGGAGACCCAGTACTTC
CDR3 protein: CASTNQGETQYF

V gene: TRBV5-4
D gene: TRBD1
J gene: TRBJ2-7
clone size: -
CDR3 DNA: TGTGCCAGCAGTCAGGGGGCTCAAAACGAGCAGTACTTC
CDR3 protein: CASSQGAQNEQYF

V gene: TRBV10-3
D gene: TRBD1
J gene: TRBJ1-1
clone size: once
CDR3 DNA: TGTGCCATCAGTACCGGGACAGGGGGGGAAGCTTTCTTT
CDR3 protein: CAISTGTGGEAFF

V gene: TRBV19
D gene: -
J gene: TRBJ2-3
clone size: -
CDR3 DNA: TGCGCCAGTAGTATGCAGGGGACCACAGGTACGCAGTATTTT
CDR3 protein: CASSMQGTTGTQYF

V gene: TRBV12-3/TRBV12-4
D gene: -
J gene: TRBJ1-4
clone size: many
CDR3 DNA: TGTGCCAGCAGTTTAAGCCAGGGGAGGGAAAAACTGTTTTTT
CDR3 protein: CASSLSQGREKLFF

V gene: TRBV6-2/TRBV6-3
D gene: -
J gene: TRBJ1-6
clone size: -
CDR3 DNA: TGTGCCAACAGCCTCGGACTGGATAATTCACCCCTCCACTTT
CDR3 protein: CANSLGLDNSPLHF

V gene: TRBV7-2
D gene: TRBD2
J gene: TRBJ2-3
clone size: many
CDR3 DNA: TGTGCCAGCAGCCCGACTAGCGGGGCGCAAAGTACGCAGTATTTT
CDR3 protein: CASSPTSGAQSTQYF

V gene: TRBV20-1
D gene: TRBD2
J gene: TRBJ2-7
clone size: many
CDR3 DNA: TGCAGTGCTCCGAGGACTAGCGGGGATTACGAGCAGTACTTC
CDR3 protein: CSAPRTSGDYEQYF

V gene: TRBV28
D gene: -
J gene: TRBJ1-2
clone size: -
CDR3 DNA: TGTGCCAGCAGTTTGCAGGGGTATGGCTACACCTTC
CDR3 protein: CASSLQGYGYTF

V gene: TRBV28
D gene: TRBD1
J gene: TRBJ1-2
clone size: many
CDR3 DNA: TGTGCCAGCCAACAGGGGAGTAGCGGCTACACCTTC
CDR3 protein: CASQQGSSGYTF

V gene: TRBV6-1
D gene: -
J gene: TRBJ1-1
clone size: many
CDR3 DNA: TGTGCCAGCGGGACCACTGAAGCTTTCTTT
CDR3 protein: CASGTTEAFF

V gene: TRBV19
D gene: -
J gene: TRBJ2-3
clone size: many
CDR3 DNA: TGTGCCAGTAGTATGGTTGGCGGGGCTTCTAGCACAGATACGCAGTATTTT
CDR3 protein: CASSMVGGASSTDTQYF